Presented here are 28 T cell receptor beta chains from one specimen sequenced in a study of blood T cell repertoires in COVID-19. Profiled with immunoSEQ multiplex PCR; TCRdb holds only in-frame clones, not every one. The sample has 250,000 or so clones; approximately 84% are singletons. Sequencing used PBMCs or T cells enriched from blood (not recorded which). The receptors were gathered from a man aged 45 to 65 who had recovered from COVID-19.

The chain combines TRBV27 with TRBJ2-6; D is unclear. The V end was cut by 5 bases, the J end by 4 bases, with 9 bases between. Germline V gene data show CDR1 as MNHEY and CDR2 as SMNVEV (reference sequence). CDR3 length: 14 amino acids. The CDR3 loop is CASSPRRGANVLTF. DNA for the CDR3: TGTGCCAGCAGTCCACGGCGGGGGGCCAACGTCCTGACTTTC.

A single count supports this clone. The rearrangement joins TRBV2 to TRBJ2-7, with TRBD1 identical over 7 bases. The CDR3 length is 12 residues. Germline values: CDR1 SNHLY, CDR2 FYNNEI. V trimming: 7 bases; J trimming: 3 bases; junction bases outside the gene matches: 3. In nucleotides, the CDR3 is TGTGCCAGCACAAGGGACAGCTACGAGCAGTACTTC. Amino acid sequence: CASTRDSYEQYF.

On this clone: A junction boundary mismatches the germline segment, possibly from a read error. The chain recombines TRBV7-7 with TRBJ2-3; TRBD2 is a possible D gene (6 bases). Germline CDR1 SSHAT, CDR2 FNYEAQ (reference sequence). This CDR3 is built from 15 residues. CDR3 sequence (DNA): TGTGCTAGCAGCTTATTGGCTAGCGCGGCAGATACGCAGTATTTT. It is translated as CASSLLASAADTQYF.

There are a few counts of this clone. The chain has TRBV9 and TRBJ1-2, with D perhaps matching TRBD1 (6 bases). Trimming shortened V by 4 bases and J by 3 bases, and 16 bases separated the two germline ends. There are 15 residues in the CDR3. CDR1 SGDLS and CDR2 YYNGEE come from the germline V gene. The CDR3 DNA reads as TGTGCCAGCAGCATGGAGGACAGCGGATACTATGGCTACACCTTC. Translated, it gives CASSMEDSGYYGYTF. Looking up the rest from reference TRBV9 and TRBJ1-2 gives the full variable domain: DSGVTQTPKHLITATGQRVTLRCSPRSGDLSVYWYQQSLDQGLQFLIQYYNGEERAKGNILERFSAQQFPDLHSELNLSSLELGDSALYFCASSMEDSGYYGYTFGSGTRLTVV.

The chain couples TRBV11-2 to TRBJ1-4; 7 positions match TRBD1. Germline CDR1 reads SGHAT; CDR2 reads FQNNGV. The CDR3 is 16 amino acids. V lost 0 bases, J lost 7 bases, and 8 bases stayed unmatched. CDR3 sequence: CASSLDLGQVFEKLFF. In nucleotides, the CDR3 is TGTGCCAGCAGCTTAGATCTAGGACAGGTGTTTGAAAAACTGTTTTTT.

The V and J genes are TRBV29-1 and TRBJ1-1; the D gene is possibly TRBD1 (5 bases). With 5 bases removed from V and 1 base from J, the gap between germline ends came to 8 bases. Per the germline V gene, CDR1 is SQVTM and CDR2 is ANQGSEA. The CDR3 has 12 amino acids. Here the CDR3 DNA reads TGCAGCGTTCCCACAGGGAACACTGAAGCTTTCTTT. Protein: CSVPTGNTEAFF. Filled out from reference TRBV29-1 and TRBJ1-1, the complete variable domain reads SAVISQKPSRDICQRGTSLTIQCQVDSQVTMMFWYRQQPGQSLTLIATANQGSEATYESGFVIDKFPISRPNLTFSTLTVSNMSPEDSSIYLCSVPTGNTEAFFGQGTRLTVV.

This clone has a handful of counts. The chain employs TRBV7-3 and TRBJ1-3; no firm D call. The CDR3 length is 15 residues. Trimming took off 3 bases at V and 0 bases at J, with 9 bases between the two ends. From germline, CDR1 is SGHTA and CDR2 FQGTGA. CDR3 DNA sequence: TGTGCCAGCAGCTTGAACGGGAACTCTGGAAACACCATATATTTT. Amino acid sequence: CASSLNGNSGNTIYF.

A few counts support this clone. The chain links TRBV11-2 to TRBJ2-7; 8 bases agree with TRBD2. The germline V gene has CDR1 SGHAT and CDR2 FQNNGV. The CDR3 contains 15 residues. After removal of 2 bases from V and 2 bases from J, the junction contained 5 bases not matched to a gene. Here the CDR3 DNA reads TGTGCCAGCAGCTTATCGAGCGGGGGCCCCTACGAGCAGTACTTC. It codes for CASSLSSGGPYEQYF.

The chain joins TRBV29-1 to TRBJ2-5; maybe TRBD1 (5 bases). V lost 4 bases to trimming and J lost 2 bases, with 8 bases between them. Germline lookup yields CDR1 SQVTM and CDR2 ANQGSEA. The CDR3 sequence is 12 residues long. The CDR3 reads CSVVPGQETQYF. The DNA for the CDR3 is TGCAGCGTTGTACCAGGGCAAGAGACCCAGTACTTC.

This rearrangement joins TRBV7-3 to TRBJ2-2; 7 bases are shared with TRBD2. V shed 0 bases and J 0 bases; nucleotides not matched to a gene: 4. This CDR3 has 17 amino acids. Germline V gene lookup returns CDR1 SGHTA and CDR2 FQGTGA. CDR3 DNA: TGTGCCAGCAGCTTAACCCGAGCGGGAACGAACACCGGGGAGCTGTTTTTT. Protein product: CASSLTRAGTNTGELFF.

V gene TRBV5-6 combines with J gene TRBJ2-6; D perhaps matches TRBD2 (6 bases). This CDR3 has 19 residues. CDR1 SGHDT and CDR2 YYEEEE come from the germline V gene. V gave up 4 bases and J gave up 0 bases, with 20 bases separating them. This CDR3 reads CASSLRAGGWGSGANVLTF. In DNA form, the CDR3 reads TGTGCCAGCAGCCTCAGGGCTGGAGGGTGGGGCTCTGGGGCCAACGTCCTGACTTTC.

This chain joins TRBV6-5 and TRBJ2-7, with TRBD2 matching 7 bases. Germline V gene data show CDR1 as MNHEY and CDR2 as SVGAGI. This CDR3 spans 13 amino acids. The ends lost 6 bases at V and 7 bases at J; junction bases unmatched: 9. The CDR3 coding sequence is TGTGCCAGCAGGGCCGGGGCGGGAGATGAGCAGTACTTC. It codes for CASRAGAGDEQYF.

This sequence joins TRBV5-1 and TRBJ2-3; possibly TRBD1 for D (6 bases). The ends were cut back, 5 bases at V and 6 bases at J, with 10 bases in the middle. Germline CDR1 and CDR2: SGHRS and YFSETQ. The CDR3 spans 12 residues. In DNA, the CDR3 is TGCGCCAGCAGTTACAGGGCTGATACGCAGTATTTT. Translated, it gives CASSYRADTQYF.

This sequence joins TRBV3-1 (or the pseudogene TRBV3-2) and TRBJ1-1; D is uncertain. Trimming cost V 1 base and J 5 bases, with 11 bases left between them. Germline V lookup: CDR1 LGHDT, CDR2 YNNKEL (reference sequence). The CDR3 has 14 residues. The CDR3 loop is CASSQVSGETEAFF. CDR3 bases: TGTGCCAGCAGCCAAGTTAGTGGAGAAACTGAAGCTTTCTTT.

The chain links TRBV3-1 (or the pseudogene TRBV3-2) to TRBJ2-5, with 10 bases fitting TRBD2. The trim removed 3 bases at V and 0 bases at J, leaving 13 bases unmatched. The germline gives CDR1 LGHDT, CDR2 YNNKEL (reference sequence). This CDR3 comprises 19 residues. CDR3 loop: CASSQPSSGRAPYQETQYF. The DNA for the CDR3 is TGTGCCAGCAGCCAGCCATCGAGCGGGAGGGCCCCTTACCAAGAGACCCAGTACTTC.

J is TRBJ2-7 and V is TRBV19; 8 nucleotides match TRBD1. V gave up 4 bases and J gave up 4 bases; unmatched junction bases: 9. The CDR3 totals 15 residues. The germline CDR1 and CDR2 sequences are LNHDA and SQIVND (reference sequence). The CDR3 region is CASSTKGRGHYEQYF. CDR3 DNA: TGTGCCAGTAGTACGAAGGGCAGGGGGCATTACGAGCAGTACTTC.

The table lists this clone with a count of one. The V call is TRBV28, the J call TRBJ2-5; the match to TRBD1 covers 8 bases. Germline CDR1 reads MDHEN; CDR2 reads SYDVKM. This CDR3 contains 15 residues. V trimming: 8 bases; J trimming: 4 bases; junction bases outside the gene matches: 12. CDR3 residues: CASRPAGGEVETQYF. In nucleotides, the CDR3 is TGTGCCAGCCGCCCCGCAGGGGGCGAAGTAGAGACCCAGTACTTC.

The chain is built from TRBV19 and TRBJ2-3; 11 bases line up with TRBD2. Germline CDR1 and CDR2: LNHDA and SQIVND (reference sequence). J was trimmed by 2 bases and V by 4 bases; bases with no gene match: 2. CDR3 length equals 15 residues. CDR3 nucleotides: TGTGCCAGTAGTAGGACTAGCGGGCACACAGATACGCAGTATTTT. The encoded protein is CASSRTSGHTDTQYF. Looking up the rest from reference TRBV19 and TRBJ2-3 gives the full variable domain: DGGITQSPKYLFRKEGQNVTLSCEQNLNHDAMYWYRQDPGQGLRLIYYSQIVNDFQKGDIAEGYSVSREKKESFPLTVTSAQKNPTAFYLCASSRTSGHTDTQYFGPGTRLTVL.

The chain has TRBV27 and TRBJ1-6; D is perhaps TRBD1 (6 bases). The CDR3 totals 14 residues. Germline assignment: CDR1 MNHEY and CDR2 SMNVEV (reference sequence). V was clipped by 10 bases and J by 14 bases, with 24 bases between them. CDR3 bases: TGTGCCACCTCTCTGGGGGCAGGGGCCCTCACCCTCCACTTT. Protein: CATSLGAGALTLHF.

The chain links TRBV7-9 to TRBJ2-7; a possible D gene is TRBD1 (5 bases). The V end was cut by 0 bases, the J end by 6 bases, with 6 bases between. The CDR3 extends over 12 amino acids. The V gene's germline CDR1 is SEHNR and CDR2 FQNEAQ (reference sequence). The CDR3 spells CASSLAGAEQYF. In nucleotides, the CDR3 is TGTGCCAGCAGCTTAGCAGGGGCCGAGCAGTACTTC.

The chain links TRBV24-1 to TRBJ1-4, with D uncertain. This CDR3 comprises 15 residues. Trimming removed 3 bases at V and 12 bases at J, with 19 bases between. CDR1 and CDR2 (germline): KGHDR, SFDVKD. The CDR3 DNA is TGTGCCACCAGTGATCCAAGTCGGCCAGGAGCGGAACTGTTTTTT. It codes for CATSDPSRPGAELFF.

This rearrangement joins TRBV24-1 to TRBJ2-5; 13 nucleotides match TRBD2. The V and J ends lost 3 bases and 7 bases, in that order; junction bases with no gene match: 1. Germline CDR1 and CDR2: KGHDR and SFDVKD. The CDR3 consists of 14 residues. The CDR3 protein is CATSDRTSGGTQYF. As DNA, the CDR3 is TGTGCCACCAGTGATCGGACTAGCGGGGGGACCCAGTACTTC.

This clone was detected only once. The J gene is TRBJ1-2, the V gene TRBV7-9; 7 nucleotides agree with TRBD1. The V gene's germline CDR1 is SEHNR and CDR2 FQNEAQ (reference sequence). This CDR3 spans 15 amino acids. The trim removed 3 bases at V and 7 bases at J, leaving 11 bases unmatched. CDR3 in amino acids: CASSFQQGLSGGYTF. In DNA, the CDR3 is TGTGCCAGCAGCTTTCAACAGGGGTTGTCGGGTGGCTACACCTTC.

CDR3 in amino acids: CASSELGTGGQPQHF. The CDR3 DNA reads TGTGCCAGCAGTGAACTCGGGACAGGGGGTCAGCCCCAGCATTTT. The rearrangement uses TRBV6-1 and TRBJ1-5; 11 positions match TRBD1. The germline CDR1 and CDR2 sequences are MNHNS and SASEGT. Trimming cost V 2 bases and J 6 bases; bases outside gene matches: 3. The CDR3 sequence is 15 residues long.

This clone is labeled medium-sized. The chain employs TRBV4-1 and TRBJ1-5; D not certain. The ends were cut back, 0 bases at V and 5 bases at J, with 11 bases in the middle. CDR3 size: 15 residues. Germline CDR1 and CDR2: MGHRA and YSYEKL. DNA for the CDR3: TGCGCCAGCAGCCAAGAAAGCGGGAGGTATCAGCCCCAGCATTTT. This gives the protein CASSQESGRYQPQHF.

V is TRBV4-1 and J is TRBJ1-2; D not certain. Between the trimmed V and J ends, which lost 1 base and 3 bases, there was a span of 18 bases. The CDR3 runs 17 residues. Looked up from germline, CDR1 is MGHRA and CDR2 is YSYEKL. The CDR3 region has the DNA TGCGCCAGCAGCCAAGGAGCCGTCGGTCGAACAGACTATGGCTACACCTTC. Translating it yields CASSQGAVGRTDYGYTF.

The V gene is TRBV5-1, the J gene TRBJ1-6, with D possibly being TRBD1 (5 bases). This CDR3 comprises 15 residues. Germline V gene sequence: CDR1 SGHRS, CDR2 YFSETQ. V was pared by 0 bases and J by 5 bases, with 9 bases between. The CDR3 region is CASSLDWGHNSPLHF. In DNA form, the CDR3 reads TGCGCCAGCAGCTTGGATTGGGGCCATAATTCACCCCTCCACTTT.

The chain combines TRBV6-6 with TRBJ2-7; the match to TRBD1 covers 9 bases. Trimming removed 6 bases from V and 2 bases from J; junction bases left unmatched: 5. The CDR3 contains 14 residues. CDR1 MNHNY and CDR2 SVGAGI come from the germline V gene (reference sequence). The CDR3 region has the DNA TGTGCCAGCAGCACGGACAGGGGAACCTACGAGCAGTACTTC. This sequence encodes CASSTDRGTYEQYF.